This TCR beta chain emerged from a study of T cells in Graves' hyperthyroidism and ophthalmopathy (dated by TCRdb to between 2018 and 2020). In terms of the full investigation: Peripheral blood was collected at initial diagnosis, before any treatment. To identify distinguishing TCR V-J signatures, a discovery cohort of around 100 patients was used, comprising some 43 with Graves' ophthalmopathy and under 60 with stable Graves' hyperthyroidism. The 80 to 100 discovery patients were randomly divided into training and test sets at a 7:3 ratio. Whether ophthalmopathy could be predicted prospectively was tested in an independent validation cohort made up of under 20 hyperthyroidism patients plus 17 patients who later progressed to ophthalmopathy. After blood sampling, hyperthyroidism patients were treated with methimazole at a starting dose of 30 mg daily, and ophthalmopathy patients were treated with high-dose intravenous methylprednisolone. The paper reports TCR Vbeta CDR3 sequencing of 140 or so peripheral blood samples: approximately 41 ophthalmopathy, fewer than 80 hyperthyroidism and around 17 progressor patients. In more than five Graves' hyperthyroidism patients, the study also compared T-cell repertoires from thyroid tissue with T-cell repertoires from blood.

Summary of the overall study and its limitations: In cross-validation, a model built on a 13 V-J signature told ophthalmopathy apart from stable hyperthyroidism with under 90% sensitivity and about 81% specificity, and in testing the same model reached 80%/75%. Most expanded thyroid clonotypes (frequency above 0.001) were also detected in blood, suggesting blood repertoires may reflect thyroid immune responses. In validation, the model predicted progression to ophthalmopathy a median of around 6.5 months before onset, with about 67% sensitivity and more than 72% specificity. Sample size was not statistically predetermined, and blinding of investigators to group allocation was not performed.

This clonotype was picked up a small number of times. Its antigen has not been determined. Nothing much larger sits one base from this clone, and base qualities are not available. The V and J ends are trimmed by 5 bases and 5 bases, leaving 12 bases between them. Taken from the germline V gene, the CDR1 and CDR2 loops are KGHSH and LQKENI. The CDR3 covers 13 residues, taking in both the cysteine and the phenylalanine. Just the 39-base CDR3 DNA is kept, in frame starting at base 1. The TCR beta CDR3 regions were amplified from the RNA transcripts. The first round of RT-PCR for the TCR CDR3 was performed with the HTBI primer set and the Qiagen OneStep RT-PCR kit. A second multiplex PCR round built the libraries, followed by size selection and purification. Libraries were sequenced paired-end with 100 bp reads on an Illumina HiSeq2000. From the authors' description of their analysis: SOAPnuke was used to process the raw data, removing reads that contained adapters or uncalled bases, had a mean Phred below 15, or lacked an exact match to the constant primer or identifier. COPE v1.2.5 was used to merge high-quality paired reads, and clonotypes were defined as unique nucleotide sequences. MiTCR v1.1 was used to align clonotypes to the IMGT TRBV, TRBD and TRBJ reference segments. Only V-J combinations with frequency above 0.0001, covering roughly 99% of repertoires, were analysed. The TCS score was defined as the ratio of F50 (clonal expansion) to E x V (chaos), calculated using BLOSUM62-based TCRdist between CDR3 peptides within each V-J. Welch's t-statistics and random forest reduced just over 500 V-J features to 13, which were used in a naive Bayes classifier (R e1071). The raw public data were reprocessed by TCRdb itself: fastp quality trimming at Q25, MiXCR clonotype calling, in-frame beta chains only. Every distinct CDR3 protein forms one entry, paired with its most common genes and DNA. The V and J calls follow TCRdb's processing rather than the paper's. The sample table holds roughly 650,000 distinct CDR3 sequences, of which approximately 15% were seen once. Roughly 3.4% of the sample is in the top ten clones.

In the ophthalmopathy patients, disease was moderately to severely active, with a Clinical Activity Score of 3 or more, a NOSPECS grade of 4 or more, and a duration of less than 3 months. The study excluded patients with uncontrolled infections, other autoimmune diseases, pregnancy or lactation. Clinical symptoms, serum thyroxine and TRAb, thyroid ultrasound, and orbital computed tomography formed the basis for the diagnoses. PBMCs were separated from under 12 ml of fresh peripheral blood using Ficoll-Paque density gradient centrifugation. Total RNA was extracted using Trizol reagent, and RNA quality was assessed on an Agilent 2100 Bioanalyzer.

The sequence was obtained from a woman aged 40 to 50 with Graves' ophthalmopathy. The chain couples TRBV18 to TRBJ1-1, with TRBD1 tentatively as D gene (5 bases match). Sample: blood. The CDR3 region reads CASSIRGETEAFF. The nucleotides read TGTGCCAGCTCAATTAGGGGAGAGACTGAAGCTTTCTTT.